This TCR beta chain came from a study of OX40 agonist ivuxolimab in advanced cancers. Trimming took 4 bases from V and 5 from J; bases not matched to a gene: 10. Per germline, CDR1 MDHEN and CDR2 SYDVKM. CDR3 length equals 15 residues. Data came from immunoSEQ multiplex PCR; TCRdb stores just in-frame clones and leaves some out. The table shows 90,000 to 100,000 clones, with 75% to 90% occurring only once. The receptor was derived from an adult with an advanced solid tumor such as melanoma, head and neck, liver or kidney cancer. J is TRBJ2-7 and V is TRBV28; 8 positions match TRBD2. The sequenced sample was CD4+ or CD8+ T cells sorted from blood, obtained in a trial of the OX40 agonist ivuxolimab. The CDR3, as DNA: TGTGCCAGCAGTTCGGGGGGGGCAGGGAAAAACGAGCAGTACTTC. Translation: CASSSGGAGKNEQYF.